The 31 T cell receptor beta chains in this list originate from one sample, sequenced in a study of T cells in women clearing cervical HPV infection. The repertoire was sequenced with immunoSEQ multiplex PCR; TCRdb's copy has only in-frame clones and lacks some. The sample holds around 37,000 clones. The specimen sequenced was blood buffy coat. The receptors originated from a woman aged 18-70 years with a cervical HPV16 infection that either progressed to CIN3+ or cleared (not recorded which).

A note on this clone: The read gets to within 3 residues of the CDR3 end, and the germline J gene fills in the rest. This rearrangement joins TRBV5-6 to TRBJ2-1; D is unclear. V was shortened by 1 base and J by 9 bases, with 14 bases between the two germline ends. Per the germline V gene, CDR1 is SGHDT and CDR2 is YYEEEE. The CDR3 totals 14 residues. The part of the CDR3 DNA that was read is TGTGCCAGCAGCTTGATTTCCAGCTCGGGTGAG. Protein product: CASSLISSSGE. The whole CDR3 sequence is CASSLISSSGEQFF.

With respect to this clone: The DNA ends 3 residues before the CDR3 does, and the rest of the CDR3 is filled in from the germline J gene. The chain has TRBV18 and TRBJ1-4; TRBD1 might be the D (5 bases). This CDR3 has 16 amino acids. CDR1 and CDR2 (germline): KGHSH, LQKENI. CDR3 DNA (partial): TGTGCCAGCTCACCTGCGGGGGTTGGGTCTAATTCACCA. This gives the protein CASSPAGVGSNSP. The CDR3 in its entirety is CASSPAGVGSNSPLFF.

The CDR3 bases that were read are TGCAGTGCTAGAGATCCAAATACG. Residues: CSARDPNT. In full, the CDR3 reads CSARDPNTQYF. The gene calls are TRBV20-1 and TRBJ2-3; D uncertain. The read is 3 residues too short to cover the CDR3 end, so that end is filled in from the germline J gene. CDR3 length: 11 amino acids. Germline V lookup: CDR1 DFQATT, CDR2 SNEGSKA (reference sequence). Trimming cost V 0 bases and J 7 bases, with 5 bases left between them.

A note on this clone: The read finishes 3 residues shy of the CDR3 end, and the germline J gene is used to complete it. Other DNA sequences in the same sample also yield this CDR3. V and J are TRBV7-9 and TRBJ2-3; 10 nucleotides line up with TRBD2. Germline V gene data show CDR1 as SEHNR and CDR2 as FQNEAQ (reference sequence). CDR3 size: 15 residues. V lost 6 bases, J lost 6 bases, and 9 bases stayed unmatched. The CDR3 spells CASSSISGRSDTQYF. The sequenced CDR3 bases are TGTGCCAGCAGTTCTATTAGCGGGAGGTCGGATACG.

The sequenced CDR3 bases are TGTGCCAGCAGCTTACCCCCTCTGGGGGGGAATGAA. Residues: CASSLPPLGGNE. The whole CDR3 is CASSLPPLGGNEAFF. The rearrangement joins TRBV7-8 to TRBJ1-1; D perhaps matches TRBD1 (5 bases). The read ends 3 residues early relative to the CDR3; the germline J gene fills the gap. Germline V gene lookup returns CDR1 SGHVS and CDR2 FQNEAQ. V was shortened by 2 bases and J by 7 bases, with 17 bases between the two germline ends. This CDR3 spans 15 amino acids.

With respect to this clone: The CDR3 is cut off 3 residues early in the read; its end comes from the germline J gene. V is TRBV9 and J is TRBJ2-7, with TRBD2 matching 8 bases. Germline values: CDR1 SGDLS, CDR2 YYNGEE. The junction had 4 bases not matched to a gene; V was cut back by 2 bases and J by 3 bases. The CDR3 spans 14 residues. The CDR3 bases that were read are TGTGCCAGCAGCGTGACTAGCGACCACTACGAG. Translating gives CASSVTSDHYE. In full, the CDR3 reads CASSVTSDHYEQYF.

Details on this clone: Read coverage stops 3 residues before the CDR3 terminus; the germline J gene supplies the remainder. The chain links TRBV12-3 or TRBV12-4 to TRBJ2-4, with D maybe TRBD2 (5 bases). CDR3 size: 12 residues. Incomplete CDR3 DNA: TGTGCCAGCAGTTCTCCTCCCCGGGGT. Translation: CASSSPPRG. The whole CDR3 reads CASSSPPRGQYF.

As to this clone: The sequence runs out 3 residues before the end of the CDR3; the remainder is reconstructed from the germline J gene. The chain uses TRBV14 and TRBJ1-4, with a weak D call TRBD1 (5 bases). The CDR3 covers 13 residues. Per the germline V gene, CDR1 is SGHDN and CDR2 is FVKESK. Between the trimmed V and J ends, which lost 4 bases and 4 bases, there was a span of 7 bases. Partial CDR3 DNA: TGTGCCAGCAGCCGACAGTTTAATGAAAAA. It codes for CASSRQFNEK. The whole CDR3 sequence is CASSRQFNEKLFF.

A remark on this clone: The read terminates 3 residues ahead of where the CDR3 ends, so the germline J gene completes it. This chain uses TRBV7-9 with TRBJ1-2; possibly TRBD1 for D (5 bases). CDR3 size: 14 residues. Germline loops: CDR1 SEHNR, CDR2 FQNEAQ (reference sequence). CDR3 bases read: TGTGCCAGCACTATGACAGCCCCGAGCTACGAC. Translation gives CASTMTAPSYD. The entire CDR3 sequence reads CASTMTAPSYDYTF.

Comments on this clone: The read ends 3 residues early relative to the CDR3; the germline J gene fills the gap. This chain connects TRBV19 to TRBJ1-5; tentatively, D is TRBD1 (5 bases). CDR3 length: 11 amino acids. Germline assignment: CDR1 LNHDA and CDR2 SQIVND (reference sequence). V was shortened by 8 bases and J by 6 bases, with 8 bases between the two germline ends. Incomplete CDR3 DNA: TGTGCCAGTGGCCAGGGTCAGCCC. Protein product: CASGQGQP. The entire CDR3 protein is CASGQGQPQHF.

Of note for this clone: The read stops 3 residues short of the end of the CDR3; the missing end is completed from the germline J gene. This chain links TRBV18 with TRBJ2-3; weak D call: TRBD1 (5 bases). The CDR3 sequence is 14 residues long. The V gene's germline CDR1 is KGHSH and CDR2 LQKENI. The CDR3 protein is CASSPTVYQETQYF. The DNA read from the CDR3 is TGTGCCAGCTCCCCGACAGTATACCAAGAGACG.

The part of the CDR3 DNA that was read is TGTGCCAGCAGTTTATTGCAGGGCCCCTCACGGGACGAG. Protein product: CASSLLQGPSRDE. The full-length CDR3 reads as CASSLLQGPSRDEQYF. V is TRBV28 and J is TRBJ2-7; a possible D gene is TRBD1 (5 bases). The read terminates 3 residues before the CDR3 end, so the remaining end is supplied by the germline J gene. The CDR3 runs 16 residues. V was trimmed by 1 base and J by 5 bases, leaving 18 bases between them. The germline gives CDR1 MDHEN, CDR2 SYDVKM.

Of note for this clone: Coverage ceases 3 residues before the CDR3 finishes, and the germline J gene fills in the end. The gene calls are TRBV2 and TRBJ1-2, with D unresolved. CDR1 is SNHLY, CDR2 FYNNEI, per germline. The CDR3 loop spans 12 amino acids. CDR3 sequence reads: CASNLYTDTYTF. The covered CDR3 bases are TGTGCCAGCAACCTATACACAGATACC.

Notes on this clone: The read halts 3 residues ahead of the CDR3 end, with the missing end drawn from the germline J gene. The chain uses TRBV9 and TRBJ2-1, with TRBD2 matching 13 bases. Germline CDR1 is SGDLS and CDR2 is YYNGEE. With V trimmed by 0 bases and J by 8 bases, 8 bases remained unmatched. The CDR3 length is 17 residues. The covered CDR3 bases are TGTGCCAGCAGCGTAGAACCCGGACTAGCGGGAGAGTATGAG. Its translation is CASSVEPGLAGEYE. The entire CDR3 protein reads CASSVEPGLAGEYEQFF. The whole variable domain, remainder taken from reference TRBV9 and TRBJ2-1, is DSGVTQTPKHLITATGQRVTLRCSPRSGDLSVYWYQQSLDQGLQFLIQYYNGEERAKGNILERFSAQQFPDLHSELNLSSLELGDSALYFCASSVEPGLAGEYEQFFGPGTRLTVL.

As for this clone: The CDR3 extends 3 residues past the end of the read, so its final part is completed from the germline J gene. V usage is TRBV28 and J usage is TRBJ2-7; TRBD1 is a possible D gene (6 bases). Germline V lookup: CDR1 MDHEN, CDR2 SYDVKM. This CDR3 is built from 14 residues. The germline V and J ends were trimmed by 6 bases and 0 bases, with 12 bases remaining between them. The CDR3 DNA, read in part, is TGTGCCAGCAGCTTGGACAGCAGCTCCTACGAG. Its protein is CASSLDSSSYE. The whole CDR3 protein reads CASSLDSSSYEQYF.

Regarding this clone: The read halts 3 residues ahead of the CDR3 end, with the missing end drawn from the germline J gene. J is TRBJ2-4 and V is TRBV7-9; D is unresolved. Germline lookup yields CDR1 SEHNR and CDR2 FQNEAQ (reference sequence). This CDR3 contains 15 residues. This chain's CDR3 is CASSLMELANYGQYF. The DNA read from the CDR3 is TGTGCCAGCAGCTTAATGGAGCTGGCCAACTATGGT.

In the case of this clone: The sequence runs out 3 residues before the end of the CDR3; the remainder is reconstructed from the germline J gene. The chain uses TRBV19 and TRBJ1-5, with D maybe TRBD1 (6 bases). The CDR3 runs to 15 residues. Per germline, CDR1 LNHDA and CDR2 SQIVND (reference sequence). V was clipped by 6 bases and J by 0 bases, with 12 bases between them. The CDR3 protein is CASSTTGFSNQPQHF. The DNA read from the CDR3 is TGTGCCAGTAGCACGACAGGTTTTAGCAATCAGCCC. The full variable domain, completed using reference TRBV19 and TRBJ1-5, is DGGITQSPKYLFRKEGQNVTLSCEQNLNHDAMYWYRQDPGQGLRLIYYSQIVNDFQKGDIAEGYSVSREKKESFPLTVTSAQKNPTAFYLCASSTTGFSNQPQHFGDGTRLSIL.

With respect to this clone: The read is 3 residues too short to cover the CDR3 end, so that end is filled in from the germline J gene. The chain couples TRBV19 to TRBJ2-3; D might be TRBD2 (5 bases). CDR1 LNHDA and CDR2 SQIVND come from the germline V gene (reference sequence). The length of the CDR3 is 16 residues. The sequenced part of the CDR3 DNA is TGTGCCAGTAGAACGTCGGACTCACCTAGCAATCAGCCG. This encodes CASRTSDSPSNQP. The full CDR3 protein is CASRTSDSPSNQPQYF. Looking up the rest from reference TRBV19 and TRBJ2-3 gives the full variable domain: DGGITQSPKYLFRKEGQNVTLSCEQNLNHDAMYWYRQDPGQGLRLIYYSQIVNDFQKGDIAEGYSVSREKKESFPLTVTSAQKNPTAFYLCASRTSDSPSNQPQYFGPGTRLTVL.

CDR3 loop: CASSISGFSYGYTF. Incomplete CDR3 DNA: TGTGCCAGTAGTATATCAGGGTTTTCCTACGGG. The chain combines TRBV19 with TRBJ1-2, with D possibly TRBD1 on 5 matching bases. The observed sequence ends 3 residues before the CDR3 terminus, with the missing tail filled in from the germline J gene. The CDR3 covers 14 residues. CDR1 LNHDA and CDR2 SQIVND come from the germline V gene (reference sequence).

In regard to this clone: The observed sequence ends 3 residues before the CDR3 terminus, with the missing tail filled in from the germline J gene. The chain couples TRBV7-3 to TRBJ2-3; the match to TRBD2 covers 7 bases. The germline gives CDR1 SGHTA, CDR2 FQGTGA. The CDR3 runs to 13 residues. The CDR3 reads CASSRDYQETQYF. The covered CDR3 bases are TGTGCCAGCAGCCGGGACTATCAAGAGACG.

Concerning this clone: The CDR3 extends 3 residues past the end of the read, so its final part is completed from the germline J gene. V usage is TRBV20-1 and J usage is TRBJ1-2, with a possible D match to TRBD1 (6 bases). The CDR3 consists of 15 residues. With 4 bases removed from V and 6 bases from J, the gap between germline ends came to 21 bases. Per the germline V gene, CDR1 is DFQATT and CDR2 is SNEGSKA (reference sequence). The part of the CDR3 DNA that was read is TGCAGTGCTATCGGAGGGGACCAAAACAGGGATGGC. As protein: CSAIGGDQNRDG. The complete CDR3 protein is CSAIGGDQNRDGYTF.

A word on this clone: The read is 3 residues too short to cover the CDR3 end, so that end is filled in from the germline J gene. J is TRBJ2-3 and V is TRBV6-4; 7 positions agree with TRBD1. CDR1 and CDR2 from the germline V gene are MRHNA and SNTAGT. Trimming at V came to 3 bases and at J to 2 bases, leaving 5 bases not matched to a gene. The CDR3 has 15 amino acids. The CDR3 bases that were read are TGTGCCAGCAGTGAACAGGGGATTGACACAGATACG. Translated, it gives CASSEQGIDTDT. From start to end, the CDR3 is CASSEQGIDTDTQYF.

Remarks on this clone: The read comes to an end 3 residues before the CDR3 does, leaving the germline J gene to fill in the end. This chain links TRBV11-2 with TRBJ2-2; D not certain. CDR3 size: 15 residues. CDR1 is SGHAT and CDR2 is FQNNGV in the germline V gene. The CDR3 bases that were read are TGTGCCAGCAGCTTAGGGATTGCAACTAATGAAAAG. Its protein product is CASSLGIATNEK. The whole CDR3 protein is CASSLGIATNEKLFF.

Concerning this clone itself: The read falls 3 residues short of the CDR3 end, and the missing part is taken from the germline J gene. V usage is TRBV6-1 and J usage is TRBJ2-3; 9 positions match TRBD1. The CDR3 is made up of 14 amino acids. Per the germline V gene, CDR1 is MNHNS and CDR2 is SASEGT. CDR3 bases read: TGTGCCAGCAGTGTTACAGGGGGCGATCAGCCG. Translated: CASSVTGGDQP. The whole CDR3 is CASSVTGGDQPQYF.

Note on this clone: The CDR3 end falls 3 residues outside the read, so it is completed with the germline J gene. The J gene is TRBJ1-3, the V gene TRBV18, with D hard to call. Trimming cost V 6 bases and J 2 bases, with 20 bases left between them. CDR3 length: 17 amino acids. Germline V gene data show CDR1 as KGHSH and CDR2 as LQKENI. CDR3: CASSPQEGPATGNTIYF. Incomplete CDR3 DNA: TGTGCCAGCTCGCCTCAGGAGGGTCCGGCCACTGGAAACACC.

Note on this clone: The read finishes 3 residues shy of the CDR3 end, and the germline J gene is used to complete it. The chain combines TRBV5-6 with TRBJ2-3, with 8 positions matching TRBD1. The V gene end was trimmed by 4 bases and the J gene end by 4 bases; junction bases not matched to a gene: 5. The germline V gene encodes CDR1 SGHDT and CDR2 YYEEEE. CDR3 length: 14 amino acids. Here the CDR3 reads CASSPGQGPDTQYF. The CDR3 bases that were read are TGTGCCAGCAGCCCAGGACAGGGCCCAGATACG.

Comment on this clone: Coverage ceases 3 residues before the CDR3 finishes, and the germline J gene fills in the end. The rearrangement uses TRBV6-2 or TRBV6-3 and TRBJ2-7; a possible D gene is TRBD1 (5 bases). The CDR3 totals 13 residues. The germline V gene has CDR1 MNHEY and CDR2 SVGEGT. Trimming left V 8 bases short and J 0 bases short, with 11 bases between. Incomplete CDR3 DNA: TGTGCCAGCGGCTACAGGAACTCCTACGAG. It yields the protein CASGYRNSYE. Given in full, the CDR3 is CASGYRNSYEQYF.

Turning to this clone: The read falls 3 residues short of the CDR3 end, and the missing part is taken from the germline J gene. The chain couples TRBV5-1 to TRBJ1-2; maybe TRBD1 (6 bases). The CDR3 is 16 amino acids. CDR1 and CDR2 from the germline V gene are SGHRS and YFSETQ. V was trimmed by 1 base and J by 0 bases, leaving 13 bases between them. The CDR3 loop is CASSLTPDSSNYGYTF. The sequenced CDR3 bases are TGCGCCAGCAGCTTGACGCCGGACAGTTCTAACTATGGC.

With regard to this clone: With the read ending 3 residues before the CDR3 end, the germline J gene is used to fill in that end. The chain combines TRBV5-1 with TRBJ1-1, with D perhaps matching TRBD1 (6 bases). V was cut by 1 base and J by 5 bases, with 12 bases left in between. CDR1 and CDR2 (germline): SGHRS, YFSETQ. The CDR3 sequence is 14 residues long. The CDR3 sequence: CASSLRGGRTEAFF. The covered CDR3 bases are TGCGCCAGCAGCTTGCGAGGGGGTCGGACTGAA.

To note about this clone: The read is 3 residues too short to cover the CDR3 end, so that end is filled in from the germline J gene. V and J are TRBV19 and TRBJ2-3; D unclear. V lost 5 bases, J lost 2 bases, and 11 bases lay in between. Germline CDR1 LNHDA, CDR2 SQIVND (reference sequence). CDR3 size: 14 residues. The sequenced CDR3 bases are TGTGCCAGTAGTCGAGCGCCGCCCACAGATACG. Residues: CASSRAPPTDT. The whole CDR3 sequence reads CASSRAPPTDTQYF.

The DNA read from the CDR3 is TGTGCCAGTCAAAACCACCGGTCGGGACAACATAACACCGGGGAG. It specifies CASQNHRSGQHNTGE. The complete CDR3 sequence is CASQNHRSGQHNTGELFF. V usage is TRBV19 and J usage is TRBJ2-2; D perhaps matches TRBD1 (6 bases). The read terminates 3 residues before the CDR3 end, so the remaining end is supplied by the germline J gene. The CDR3 sequence is 18 residues long. CDR1 LNHDA and CDR2 SQIVND come from the germline V gene (reference sequence). The V and J ends lost 8 bases and 2 bases respectively, with 24 bases between them.